This paragraph covers one T cell receptor beta chain sequence. The sample is drawn from a study of T cell changes during pregnancy in multiple sclerosis. Trimming left V 5 bases short and J 8 bases short, with 12 bases between. Germline V lookup: CDR1 MNHEY, CDR2 SVGAGI. The length of the CDR3 is 12 residues. Data came from immunoSEQ multiplex PCR; TCRdb stores just in-frame clones and leaves some out. The sample includes around 57,000 clones, roughly nine tenths of them seen just once. The TCR was taken from a female donor with multiple sclerosis, enrolled in a pregnancy study. The sample in question was peripheral blood, obtained in the first trimester of pregnancy. The chain links TRBV6-5 to TRBJ1-2; possibly TRBD1 for D (5 bases). In nucleotides, the CDR3 is TGTGCCAGCAGTAAAACAGGTTCAGGCTACACCTTC. Translation gives CASSKTGSGYTF.